These 10 T cell receptor beta chains share one sample of origin, sequenced in a study of cytomegalovirus exposure and HLA in healthy donors (dated by TCRdb to about 2017). Library creation used the immunoSEQ multiplex PCR assay. TCRdb's version of the immuneACCESS table is confined to in-frame rearrangements and falls short of the full clone set. An unresolved V gene accounts for under half of the shortfall where checked; the remainder is of unknown origin. This sample gives approximately 140,000 clones in total; around nine tenths of them show up just once. Just under 8% of the sample rests with the top ten. Sequenced material: PBMCs. These receptors all come from a woman younger than 35 in good health and CMV-seropositive.

The V and J genes are TRBV15 and TRBJ2-7; TRBD1 matches at 9 bases. Germline V gene data show CDR1 as LNHNV and CDR2 as YYDKDF (reference sequence). The CDR3 has 14 amino acids. The trim removed 6 bases at V and 6 bases at J, leaving 9 bases unmatched. CDR3 sequence (DNA): TGTGCCACCAGTACGGGACAGGGATTTGTCGAGCAGTACTTC. Amino acids: CATSTGQGFVEQYF.

The rearrangement joins TRBV5-1 to TRBJ2-3; no clear D. The CDR3 spans 12 residues. Germline CDR1 is SGHRS and CDR2 is YFSETQ. V dropped 0 bases and J dropped 6 bases, with 5 bases sitting between them. This chain's CDR3 is CASSLAGDTQYF. The CDR3 coding sequence is TGCGCCAGCAGCTTGGCCGGGGATACGCAGTATTTT.

V usage is TRBV9 and J usage is TRBJ1-3, with TRBD1 as a possible D gene (6 bases). This CDR3 is 15 amino acids long. From germline, CDR1 is SGDLS and CDR2 YYNGEE. Trimming took off 0 bases at V and 2 bases at J, with 9 bases between the two ends. The CDR3 DNA follows: TGTGCCAGCAGCGTAGAAGGACAGCCTGGAAACACCATATATTTT. It specifies CASSVEGQPGNTIYF.

The chain joins TRBV28 to TRBJ2-5; 11 bases agree with TRBD2. The CDR3 loop spans 17 amino acids. Germline V lookup: CDR1 MDHEN, CDR2 SYDVKM. Trimming removed 4 bases from V and 4 bases from J; junction bases left unmatched: 11. The CDR3 here is CASSSYLSGGARETQYF. The CDR3 DNA sequence: TGTGCCAGCAGTTCGTACCTTAGCGGGGGGGCCAGAGAGACCCAGTACTTC.

The gene calls are TRBV28 and TRBJ1-5, with TRBD1 matching over 8 bases. J lost 3 bases, V lost 6 bases, and 10 bases had no gene match. The CDR3 is 16 residues long. The germline V gene has CDR1 MDHEN and CDR2 SYDVKM. CDR3 in DNA: TGTGCCAGCAGGTCCGACAGGGGTCGCTTCAATCAGCCCCAGCATTTT. Its protein is CASRSDRGRFNQPQHF.

The chain links TRBV7-9 to TRBJ1-1, with D possibly matching TRBD1 (5 bases). The germline V gene has CDR1 SEHNR and CDR2 FQNEAQ (reference sequence). The CDR3 is 14 residues long. V shed 11 bases and J shed 0 bases, with 16 bases lying between them. The CDR3 sequence is CAGQRFSLNTEAFF. The CDR3 DNA reads TGTGCCGGACAACGGTTTTCCTTGAACACTGAAGCTTTCTTT.

About this clone: Sequence at one end of the junction differs from germline and may be a read error. The V and J genes are TRBV4-3 and TRBJ2-7; 8 positions match TRBD2. The CDR3 loop spans 18 amino acids. The germline CDR1 and CDR2 sequences are LGHNA and YSLEER. Here the CDR3 reads CASSQDRGGGTRSSEQYF. CDR3 bases: TGCGCCAGCAGCCAAGATCGGGGCGGCGGGACTAGATCCTCCGAGCAGTACTTC.

The chain links TRBV27 to TRBJ2-7; D is possibly TRBD2 (6 bases). Per germline, CDR1 MNHEY and CDR2 SMNVEV (reference sequence). The CDR3 loop spans 11 amino acids. V was clipped by 3 bases and J by 6 bases, with 6 bases between them. The CDR3 loop reads CASSFGGEQYF. DNA of the CDR3: TGTGCCAGCAGTTTCGGGGGCGAGCAGTACTTC.

The rearrangement uses TRBV10-3 and TRBJ1-6; 7 nucleotides match TRBD1. V lost 5 bases, J lost 7 bases, and 8 bases stayed unmatched. CDR1 is ENHRY and CDR2 is SYGVKD in the germline V gene. This CDR3 spans 15 amino acids. The CDR3 sequence is CAISIDREVNSPLHF. The DNA for the CDR3 is TGTGCCATCAGTATTGACAGGGAAGTAAATTCACCCCTCCACTTT.

The chain combines TRBV28 with TRBJ1-4; 7 bases map to TRBD1. CDR3 length: 12 residues. V shed 3 bases, J shed 12 bases, and the junction held 4 bases outside the gene matches. Germline V gene lookup returns CDR1 MDHEN and CDR2 SYDVKM. For the CDR3, the DNA is TGTGCCAGCAGTTTGGACAGGCCTGAACTGTTTTTT. Translated, it gives CASSLDRPELFF. Complete variable domain (other parts from reference TRBV28 and TRBJ1-4): DVKVTQSSRYLVKRTGEKVFLECVQDMDHENMFWYRQDPGLGLRLIYFSYDVKMKEKGDIPEGYSVSREKKERFSLILESASTNQTSMYLCASSLDRPELFFGSGTQLSVL.